This T cell receptor (beta chain) stems from a study of human T cells and chemical hapten exposure. In its sample, this clonotype was seen a few times. For the library, individual cDNA molecules each received unique molecular identifiers. Original methodology: The number of TCRs in each sample had a median of about 96,000 and spanned about 23,224 to 700,000. One entry per CDR3 protein results from TCRdb running MiXCR on the RACE reads. The V and J calls shown here were made by TCRdb, not taken from the authors' results. The repertoire consists of about 52,000 distinct CDR3 sequences, with over 9.5% occurring once and the leading ten covering 15% to 20%. The trim removed 0 bases at V and 3 bases at J, leaving 2 bases unmatched. The CDR3 runs to 14 residues. Germline CDR1 is SGHKS and CDR2 is YYEKEE (reference sequence). The time point here: patch test 3, about 24 weeks after DPC sensitization. Treatment described: therapeutic diphenylcyclopropenone sensitization with weekly scalp DPC.

The genes are TRBV5-5 and TRBJ1-2; 7 bases are shared with TRBD1. The TCR comes from a woman aged 40 to 50 with alopecia areata. Some clones in this sample may be carry-over from other donors' samples. Specimen: whole blood, collected in connection with sensitization to the hapten diphenylcyclopropenone (DPC). In nucleotides, the CDR3 is TGTGCCAGCAGCTTGGGAACAGGGGACTATGGCTACACCTTC. Translation: CASSLGTGDYGYTF.